This TCR beta chain was identified in a study of shared clonotypes between healthy human individuals. As regards this clone: Antigen specificity is unknown.

The assay was immunoSEQ multiplex PCR, and TCRdb's table has in-frame clones only and misses some. Of hundreds of thousands of clones listed, about 90% are singletons. Naive-designated CD8 cells lacked CD45RO, were positively enriched for CCR7, and omitted terminally differentiated effector memory CD45RA+ cells. The study's findings and limits: Shared clonotypes: approximately 5.3% naive CD4, approximately 3.4% naive CD8, less than 2.5% memory CD4, about 0.4% memory CD8. Rarefaction exposed incomplete sorted-subset sequencing despite large depth. Clonotype sharing levels among donors were expected to vary with sequencing depth.

The clonotype was recovered from a man aged 30 to 39 in good health. Material for sequencing was naive CD8+ T cells sorted from blood.

This CDR3 reads CASSSDRAGSYEQYF. The DNA for the CDR3 is TGCGCCAGCAGCTCCGACAGGGCGGGCTCCTACGAGCAGTACTTC. The chain is built from TRBV5-1 and TRBJ2-7; TRBD1 matches at 7 bases. This CDR3 spans 15 amino acids. Germline V CDR1 and CDR2: SGHRS, YFSETQ. V shed 3 bases, J shed 0 bases, and the junction held 6 bases outside the gene matches.